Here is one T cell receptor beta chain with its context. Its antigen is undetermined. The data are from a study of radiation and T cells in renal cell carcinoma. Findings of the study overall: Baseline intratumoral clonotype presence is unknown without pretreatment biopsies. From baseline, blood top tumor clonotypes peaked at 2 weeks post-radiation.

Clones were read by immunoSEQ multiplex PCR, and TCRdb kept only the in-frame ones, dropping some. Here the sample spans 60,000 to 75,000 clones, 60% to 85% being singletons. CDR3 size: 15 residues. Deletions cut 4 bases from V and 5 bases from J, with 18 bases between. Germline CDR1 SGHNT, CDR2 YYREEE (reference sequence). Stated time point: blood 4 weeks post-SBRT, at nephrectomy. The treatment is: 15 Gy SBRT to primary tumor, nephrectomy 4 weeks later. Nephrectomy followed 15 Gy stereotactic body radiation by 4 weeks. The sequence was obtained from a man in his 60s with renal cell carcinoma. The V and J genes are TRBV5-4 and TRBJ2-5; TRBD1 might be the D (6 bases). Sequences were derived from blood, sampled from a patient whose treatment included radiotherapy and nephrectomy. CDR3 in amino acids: CASSLASTQGETQYF. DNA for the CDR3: TGTGCCAGCAGCCTGGCTTCGACCCAGGGGGAGACCCAGTACTTC.